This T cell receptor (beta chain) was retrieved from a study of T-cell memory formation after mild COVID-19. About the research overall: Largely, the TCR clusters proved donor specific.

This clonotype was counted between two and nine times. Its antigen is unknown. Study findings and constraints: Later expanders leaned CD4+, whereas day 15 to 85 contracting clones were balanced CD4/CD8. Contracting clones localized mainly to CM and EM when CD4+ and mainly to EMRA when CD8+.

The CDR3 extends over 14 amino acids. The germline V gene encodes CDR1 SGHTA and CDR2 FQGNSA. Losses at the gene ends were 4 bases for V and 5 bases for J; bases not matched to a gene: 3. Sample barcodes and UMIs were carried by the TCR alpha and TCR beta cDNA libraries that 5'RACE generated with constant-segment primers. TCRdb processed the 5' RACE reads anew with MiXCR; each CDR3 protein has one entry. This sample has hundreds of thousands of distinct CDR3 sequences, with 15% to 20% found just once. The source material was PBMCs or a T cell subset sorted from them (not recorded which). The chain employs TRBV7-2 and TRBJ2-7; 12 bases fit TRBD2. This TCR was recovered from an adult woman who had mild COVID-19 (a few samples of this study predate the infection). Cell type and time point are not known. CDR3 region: CASSSTSGRNEQYF. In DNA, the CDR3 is TGTGCCAGCAGCTCTACTAGCGGGAGGAACGAGCAGTACTTC.